The next 27 T cell receptor beta chains were all read from a single sample in a study of blood T cell repertoires in COVID-19. Sequenced by immunoSEQ multiplex PCR; TCRdb stores in-frame clones only, minus some. The data contain 250,000 to 350,000 clones, 85% to 90% of them seen just once; the ten biggest clones take up under 3%. Specimen: PBMCs or T cells enriched from blood (not recorded which). These receptors came from a woman under 30 who had recovered from COVID-19.

The chain has TRBV18 and TRBJ2-4, with 7 bases fitting TRBD1. V was pared by 3 bases and J by 0 bases, with 5 bases of the junction left unmatched. This CDR3 region has 16 residues. CDR1 and CDR2 from the germline V gene are KGHSH and LQKENI. CDR3 sequence: CASSPRDSLAKNIQYF. As DNA, the CDR3 is TGTGCCAGCTCACCTCGGGACAGCTTAGCCAAAAACATTCAGTACTTC. Full variable domain (outside the CDR3, taken from reference TRBV18 and TRBJ2-4): NAGVMQNPRHLVRRRGQEARLRCSPMKGHSHVYWYRQLPEEGLKFMVYLQKENIIDESGMPKERFSAEFPKEGPSILRIQQVVRGDSAAYFCASSPRDSLAKNIQYFGAGTRLSVL.

This chain joins TRBV6-5 and TRBJ1-1; D unclear. CDR1 and CDR2 (germline): MNHEY, SVGAGI. CDR3 length equals 14 residues. V was clipped by 10 bases and J by 6 bases, with 21 bases between them. CDR3 coding DNA: TGTGCCACCACCATAGGGATCGAGGGCGCTGAAGCTTTCTTT. It specifies CATTIGIEGAEAFF.

This clone appeared once. J is TRBJ2-7 and V is TRBV13; 9 bases match TRBD2. The CDR3 totals 15 residues. Losses at the gene ends were 5 bases for V and 5 bases for J; bases not matched to a gene: 10. Germline values: CDR1 PRHDT, CDR2 FYEKMQ (reference sequence). CDR3 in DNA: TGTGCCAGCAGCCCCCCCGGGACTAGCAGCGACGAGCAGTACTTC. Protein sequence: CASSPPGTSSDEQYF.

The CDR3 reads CASRPSNSLEQYF. The DNA for the CDR3 is TGTGCCAGCAGACCTAGCAACTCTCTCGAGCAGTACTTC. The gene calls are TRBV3-1 (or the pseudogene TRBV3-2) and TRBJ2-7, with D perhaps matching TRBD2 (5 bases). Trimming removed 6 bases at V and 6 bases at J, with 15 bases between. The germline gives CDR1 LGHDT, CDR2 YNNKEL (reference sequence). This CDR3 comprises 13 residues.

This sequence joins TRBV5-1 and TRBJ2-3; D is unclear. Trimming removed 6 bases from V and 1 base from J, with 9 bases in between. The CDR3 runs 13 residues. The germline V gene encodes CDR1 SGHRS and CDR2 YFSETQ. CDR3 DNA sequence: TGCGCCAGCAAGGAGCCGGGCACAGATACGCAGTATTTT. It specifies CASKEPGTDTQYF.

CDR3 protein: CASRGQGGTGELFF. The DNA of the CDR3 is TGTGCCAGCAGGGGACAGGGAGGGACCGGGGAGCTGTTTTTT. This chain joins TRBV27 and TRBJ2-2; 9 positions match TRBD1. J was trimmed by 5 bases and V by 6 bases; bases with no gene match: 4. The CDR3 length is 14 residues. CDR1 MNHEY and CDR2 SMNVEV come from the germline V gene (reference sequence).

This clone was picked up one time. The chain uses TRBV3-1 (or the pseudogene TRBV3-2) and TRBJ2-2, with TRBD1 identical over 7 bases. CDR3 length: 15 residues. Germline V gives CDR1 LGHDT, CDR2 YNNKEL (reference sequence). After removal of 3 bases from V and 1 base from J, the junction contained 2 bases not matched to a gene. CDR3: CASSHRQGNTGELFF. The CDR3 bases are TGTGCCAGCAGCCATCGACAGGGGAACACCGGGGAGCTGTTTTTT.

The V and J genes are TRBV28 and TRBJ1-5; 7 nucleotides line up with TRBD1. This CDR3 spans 14 amino acids. CDR1 and CDR2 from the germline V gene are MDHEN and SYDVKM. V gave up 6 bases and J gave up 4 bases; unmatched junction bases: 6. Here the CDR3 DNA reads TGTGCCAGCAGCACCCCAGGGGGTAATCAGCCCCAGCATTTT. It specifies CASSTPGGNQPQHF.

This clone was picked up one time. The V call is TRBV11-1, the J call TRBJ2-1; 11 nucleotides line up with TRBD1. This CDR3 comprises 15 residues. Losses at the gene ends were 4 bases for V and 8 bases for J; bases not matched to a gene: 7. Germline CDR1 is SGHAT and CDR2 is FQDESV (reference sequence). In DNA form, the CDR3 reads TGTGCCAGCAGCTCAGGGACAGGGGGATGGGATGAGCAGTTCTTC. This encodes CASSSGTGGWDEQFF.

V usage is TRBV5-1 and J usage is TRBJ2-3; possible D gene TRBD1, 6 bases. Germline lookup yields CDR1 SGHRS and CDR2 YFSETQ. The CDR3 has 16 residues. Trimming left V 4 bases short and J 0 bases short, with 15 bases between. Here the CDR3 DNA reads TGCGCCAGCAGCCAAAACTGGGGGCCCAGCACAGATACGCAGTATTTT. Residues: CASSQNWGPSTDTQYF.

This clone occurred once. The rearrangement uses TRBV6-5 and TRBJ2-5; D possibly corresponds to TRBD2 (5 bases). The CDR3 covers 14 residues. CDR1 and CDR2 from the germline V gene are MNHEY and SVGAGI. Between the trimmed V and J ends, which lost 0 bases and 4 bases, there was a span of 9 bases. Here the CDR3 DNA reads TGTGCCAGCAGTTACTCAACCGAGGGAGAGACCCAGTACTTC. It yields the protein CASSYSTEGETQYF.

J is TRBJ1-2 and V is TRBV5-4, with unresolved D. V was trimmed by 0 bases and J by 0 bases, leaving 9 bases between them. CDR3 size: 15 residues. Per the germline V gene, CDR1 is SGHNT and CDR2 is YYREEE (reference sequence). In nucleotides, the CDR3 is TGTGCCAGCAGCTTGGACCAGGTTACTAACTATGGCTACACCTTC. Its translation: CASSLDQVTNYGYTF.

The chain recombines TRBV9 with TRBJ2-5; a possible D gene is TRBD2 (6 bases). V lost 3 bases to trimming and J lost 5 bases, with 14 bases between them. Germline CDR1 is SGDLS and CDR2 is YYNGEE. The CDR3 is made up of 14 amino acids. Written as DNA, the CDR3 is TGTGCCAGCAGCGCCTCTGGCGGGGAGGAGACCCAGTACTTC. Amino acids: CASSASGGEETQYF.

This sequence joins TRBV9 and TRBJ1-2; TRBD1 agrees at 9 bases. The germline V gene encodes CDR1 SGDLS and CDR2 YYNGEE. Trimming cost V 4 bases and J 8 bases; bases outside gene matches: 6. The CDR3 runs 13 residues. CDR3 DNA: TGTGCCAGCAGCCCCGGGACAGGGAGGGGCTACACCTTC. The encoded protein is CASSPGTGRGYTF.

The V and J genes are TRBV15 and TRBJ2-3; D remains ambiguous. This CDR3 spans 14 amino acids. Germline V CDR1 and CDR2: LNHNV, YYDKDF (reference sequence). The V end was cut by 0 bases, the J end by 5 bases, with 9 bases between. The CDR3 is CATSRDYLVDTQYF. The CDR3 DNA follows: TGTGCCACCAGCAGAGATTATTTAGTAGATACGCAGTATTTT.

The chain is built from TRBV19 and TRBJ1-2; D not resolved. This CDR3 is built from 12 residues. Between the trimmed V and J ends, which lost 5 bases and 0 bases, there was a span of 4 bases. The V gene's germline CDR1 is LNHDA and CDR2 SQIVND (reference sequence). CDR3 region: CASSETNYGYTF. The CDR3 DNA reads TGTGCCAGTAGTGAGACTAACTATGGCTACACCTTC.

The rearrangement uses TRBV20-1 and TRBJ2-1; 12 positions agree with TRBD2. The CDR3 covers 17 residues. Germline V CDR1 and CDR2: DFQATT, SNEGSKA (reference sequence). Trimming removed 3 bases from V and 2 bases from J; junction bases left unmatched: 8. In nucleotides, the CDR3 is TGCAGTGCTAGTACCGGGACTAGCGGGCCTCCCTACAATGAGCAGTTCTTC. Translated, it gives CSASTGTSGPPYNEQFF.

The chain links TRBV7-9 to TRBJ1-4, with a possible D match to TRBD1 (6 bases). CDR1 SEHNR and CDR2 FQNEAQ come from the germline V gene (reference sequence). The V end was cut by 5 bases, the J end by 4 bases, with 17 bases between. The CDR3 sequence is 16 residues long. This CDR3 is CASSPSVGALNEKLFF. CDR3 sequence (DNA): TGTGCCAGCAGCCCCTCCGTGGGGGCCCTTAATGAAAAACTGTTTTTT.

V is TRBV5-1 and J is TRBJ1-2; D not resolved. From germline, CDR1 is SGHRS and CDR2 YFSETQ. The CDR3 is made up of 14 amino acids. The V end lost 4 bases, the J end lost 0 bases, and 10 bases lay between the germline ends. The DNA of the CDR3 is TGCGCCAGCAGCGGACTCTCAGCTAACTATGGCTACACCTTC. This translates into CASSGLSANYGYTF.

This clone has a single count. DNA of the CDR3: TGCGCCAGCAGCCCAGGGGACAGGGCAAATTCACCCCTCCACTTT. This sequence encodes CASSPGDRANSPLHF. The rearrangement joins TRBV5-1 to TRBJ1-6; 9 bases map to TRBD1. The CDR3 is made up of 15 amino acids. J gave up 7 bases and V 4 bases, and 6 bases lay outside the gene matches. Germline CDR1 reads SGHRS; CDR2 reads YFSETQ.

The chain is built from TRBV2 and TRBJ2-7; TRBD1 aligns across 8 bases. From germline, CDR1 is SNHLY and CDR2 FYNNEI. V was pared by 6 bases and J by 2 bases, with 6 bases of the junction left unmatched. This CDR3 has 14 residues. Here the CDR3 reads CASRTGTGTYEQYF. The DNA for the CDR3 is TGTGCCAGCAGGACCGGGACAGGTACCTACGAGCAGTACTTC.

This clone showed up just a few times. The V gene is TRBV6-6, the J gene TRBJ2-1, with 8 positions matching TRBD2. CDR1 MNHNY and CDR2 SVGAGI come from the germline V gene (reference sequence). Losses at the gene ends were 6 bases for V and 10 bases for J; bases not matched to a gene: 17. The CDR3 loop spans 16 amino acids. CDR3 nucleotide sequence: TGTGCCAGCAGCCCAAACCGGGGGGGGCAAGGGATCGAGCAGTTCTTC. This gives the protein CASSPNRGGQGIEQFF.

J is TRBJ1-4 and V is TRBV3-1 (or the pseudogene TRBV3-2); the D is unclear. V was cut by 4 bases and J by 3 bases, with 15 bases left in between. The CDR3 is made up of 16 amino acids. Germline V lookup: CDR1 LGHDT, CDR2 YNNKEL (reference sequence). The CDR3 here is CASSPGLVRANEKLFF. The CDR3 coding sequence is TGTGCCAGCAGCCCAGGACTGGTTAGGGCTAATGAAAAACTGTTTTTT.

V and J are TRBV6-4 and TRBJ1-5; D is perhaps TRBD1 (5 bases). Trimming took off 3 bases at V and 3 bases at J, with 9 bases between the two ends. Germline-derived CDR1 and CDR2 are MRHNA and SNTAGT. The CDR3 contains 14 residues. The CDR3 DNA is TGTGCCAGCAGTGATAGGGGTATCAATCAGCCCCAGCATTTT. Encoded protein: CASSDRGINQPQHF.

This clone was counted between two and nine times. The rearrangement links TRBV7-9 to TRBJ2-6; D is unclear. The germline V gene encodes CDR1 SEHNR and CDR2 FQNEAQ (reference sequence). Trimming took 3 bases from V and 13 from J, leaving 16 bases between them. There are 14 residues in the CDR3. CDR3 nucleotides: TGTGCCAGCAGCTTCTCCCAGTCTGGCCTGGTCCTGACTTTC. Protein sequence: CASSFSQSGLVLTF.

The CDR3 here is CASSNRGPNSPLHF. In nucleotides, the CDR3 is TGTGCCAGCAGCAACAGGGGTCCTAATTCACCCCTCCACTTT. This chain uses TRBV6-5 with TRBJ1-6; 7 nucleotides match TRBD1. V lost 6 bases, J lost 6 bases, and 5 bases stayed unmatched. Germline V gene lookup returns CDR1 MNHEY and CDR2 SVGAGI. The CDR3 has 14 residues.

The genes are TRBV5-6 and TRBJ2-7, with D possibly matching TRBD1 (6 bases). Looked up from germline, CDR1 is SGHDT and CDR2 is YYEEEE. V lost 0 bases and J 3 bases, leaving 16 bases between the germline ends. The length of the CDR3 is 16 residues. The CDR3 protein is CASSLAFSGGVYEQYF. The DNA for the CDR3 is TGTGCCAGCAGCTTGGCCTTTTCTGGGGGCGTCTACGAGCAGTACTTC.